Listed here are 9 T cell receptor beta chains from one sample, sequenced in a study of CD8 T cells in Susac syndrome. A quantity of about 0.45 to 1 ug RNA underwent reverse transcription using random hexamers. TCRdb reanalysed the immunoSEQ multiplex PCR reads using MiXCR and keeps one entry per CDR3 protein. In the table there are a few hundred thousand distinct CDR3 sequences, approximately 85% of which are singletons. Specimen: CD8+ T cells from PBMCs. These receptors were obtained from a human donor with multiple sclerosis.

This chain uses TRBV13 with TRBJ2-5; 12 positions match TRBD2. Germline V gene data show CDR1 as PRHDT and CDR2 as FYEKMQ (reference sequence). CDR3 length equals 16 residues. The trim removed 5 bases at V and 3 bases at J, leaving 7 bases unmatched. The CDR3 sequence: CASSTRTSGAEETQYF. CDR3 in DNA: TGTGCCAGCAGCACCCGGACTAGCGGGGCCGAAGAGACCCAGTACTTC.

The CDR3 sequence is CASTYLGGYTF. In nucleotides, the CDR3 is TGTGCCTCTACCTACTTAGGGGGCTACACCTTC. This chain links TRBV30 with TRBJ1-2; D gene unclear. The CDR3 has 11 residues. Germline V gene lookup returns CDR1 GTSNPN and CDR2 SVGIG (reference sequence). Trimming shortened V by 7 bases and J by 8 bases, and 14 bases separated the two germline ends.

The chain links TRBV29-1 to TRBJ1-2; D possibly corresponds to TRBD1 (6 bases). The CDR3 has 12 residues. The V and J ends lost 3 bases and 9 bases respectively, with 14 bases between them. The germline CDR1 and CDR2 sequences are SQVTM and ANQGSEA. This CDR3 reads CSVEGQTLSYTF. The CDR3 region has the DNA TGCAGCGTTGAGGGACAAACCCTTAGCTACACCTTC.

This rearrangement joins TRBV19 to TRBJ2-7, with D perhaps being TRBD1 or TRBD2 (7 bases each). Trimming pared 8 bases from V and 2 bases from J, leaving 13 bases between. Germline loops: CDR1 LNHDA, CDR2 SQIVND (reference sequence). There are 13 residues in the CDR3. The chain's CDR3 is CASGGDRAYEQYF. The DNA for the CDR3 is TGTGCCAGTGGGGGGGACAGAGCCTACGAGCAGTACTTC.

The CDR3 loop is CAVTTVNSYEQYF. The CDR3 DNA follows: TGTGCCGTAACCACAGTTAACAGCTACGAGCAGTACTTC. The chain is built from TRBV30 and TRBJ2-7; D is undetermined. The CDR3 length is 13 residues. V lost 8 bases to trimming and J lost 3 bases, with 17 bases between them. CDR1 and CDR2 from the germline V gene are GTSNPN and SVGIG (reference sequence).

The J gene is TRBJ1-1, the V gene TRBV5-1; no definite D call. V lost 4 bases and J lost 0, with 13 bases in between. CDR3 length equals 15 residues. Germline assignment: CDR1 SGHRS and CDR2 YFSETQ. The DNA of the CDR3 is TGCGCCAGCAGCGACTCAGGTTATATGAACACTGAAGCTTTCTTT. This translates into CASSDSGYMNTEAFF.

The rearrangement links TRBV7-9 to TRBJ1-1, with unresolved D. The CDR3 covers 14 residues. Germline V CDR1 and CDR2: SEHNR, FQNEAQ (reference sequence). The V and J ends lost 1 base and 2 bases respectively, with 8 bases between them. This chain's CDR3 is CASSLGQDNTEAFF. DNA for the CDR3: TGTGCCAGCAGCTTAGGTCAGGATAACACTGAAGCTTTCTTT.

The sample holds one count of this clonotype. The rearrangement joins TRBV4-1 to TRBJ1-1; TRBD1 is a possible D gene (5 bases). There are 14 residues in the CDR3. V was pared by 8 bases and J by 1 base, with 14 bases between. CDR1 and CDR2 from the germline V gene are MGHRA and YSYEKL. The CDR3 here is CASGRGPENTEAFF. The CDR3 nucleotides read TGCGCCAGCGGCCGGGGACCCGAGAACACTGAAGCTTTCTTT.

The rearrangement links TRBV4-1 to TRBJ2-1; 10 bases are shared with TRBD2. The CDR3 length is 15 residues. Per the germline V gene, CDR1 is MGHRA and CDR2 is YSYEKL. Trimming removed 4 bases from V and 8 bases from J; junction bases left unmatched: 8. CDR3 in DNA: TGCGCCAGCAGCCTCCAGCGGGGGGGCGGCGATGAGCAGTTCTTC. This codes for CASSLQRGGGDEQFF.